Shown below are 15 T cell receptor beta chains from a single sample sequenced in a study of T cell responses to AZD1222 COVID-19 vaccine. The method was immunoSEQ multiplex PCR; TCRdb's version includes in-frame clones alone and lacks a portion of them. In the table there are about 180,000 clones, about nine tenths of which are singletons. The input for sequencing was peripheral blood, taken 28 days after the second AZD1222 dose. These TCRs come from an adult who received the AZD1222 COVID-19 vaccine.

CDR3 coding DNA: TGTGCCAGCAGTTACTCGTCGCGGGGAAGCTCCTACGAGCAGTACTTC. Protein: CASSYSSRGSSYEQYF. The genes are TRBV6-5 and TRBJ2-7; D may be TRBD2 (6 bases). V was cut by 0 bases and J by 0 bases, with 12 bases left in between. Germline V lookup: CDR1 MNHEY, CDR2 SVGAGI. The CDR3 length is 16 residues.

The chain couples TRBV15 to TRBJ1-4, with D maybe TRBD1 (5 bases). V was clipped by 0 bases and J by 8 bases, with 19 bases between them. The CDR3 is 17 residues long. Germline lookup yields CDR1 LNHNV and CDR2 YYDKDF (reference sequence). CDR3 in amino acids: CATSRDRGGGAGEKLFF. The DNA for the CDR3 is TGTGCCACCAGCAGAGATAGGGGAGGAGGCGCGGGGGAAAAACTGTTTTTT.

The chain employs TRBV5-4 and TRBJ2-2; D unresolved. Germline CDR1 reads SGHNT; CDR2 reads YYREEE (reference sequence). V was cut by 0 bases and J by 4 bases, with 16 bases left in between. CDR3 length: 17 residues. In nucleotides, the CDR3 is TGTGCCAGCAGCTTGGCCGGTGGTCAACGCGGCACCGGGGAGCTGTTTTTT. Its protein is CASSLAGGQRGTGELFF.

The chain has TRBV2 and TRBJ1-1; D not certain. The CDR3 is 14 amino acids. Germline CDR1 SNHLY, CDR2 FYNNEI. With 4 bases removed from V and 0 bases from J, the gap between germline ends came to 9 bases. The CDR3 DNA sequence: TGTGCCAGCAGTGGTGAGTTCGTGAACACTGAAGCTTTCTTT. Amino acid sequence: CASSGEFVNTEAFF.

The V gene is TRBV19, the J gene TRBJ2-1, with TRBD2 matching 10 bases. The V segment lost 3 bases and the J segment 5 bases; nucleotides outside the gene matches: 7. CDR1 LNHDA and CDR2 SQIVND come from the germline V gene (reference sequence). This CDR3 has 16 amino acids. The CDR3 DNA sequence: TGTGCCAGTAGTATTGTTCGGACTAGCGGAAACAATGAGCAGTTCTTC. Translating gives CASSIVRTSGNNEQFF. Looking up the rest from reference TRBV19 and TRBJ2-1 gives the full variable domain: DGGITQSPKYLFRKEGQNVTLSCEQNLNHDAMYWYRQDPGQGLRLIYYSQIVNDFQKGDIAEGYSVSREKKESFPLTVTSAQKNPTAFYLCASSIVRTSGNNEQFFGPGTRLTVL.

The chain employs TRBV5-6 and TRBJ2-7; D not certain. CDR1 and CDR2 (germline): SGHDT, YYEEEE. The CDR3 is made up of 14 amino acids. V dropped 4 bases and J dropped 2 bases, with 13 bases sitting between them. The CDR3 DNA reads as TGTGCCAGCAGCCACGGCCGTAGCACCTACGAGCAGTACTTC. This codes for CASSHGRSTYEQYF.

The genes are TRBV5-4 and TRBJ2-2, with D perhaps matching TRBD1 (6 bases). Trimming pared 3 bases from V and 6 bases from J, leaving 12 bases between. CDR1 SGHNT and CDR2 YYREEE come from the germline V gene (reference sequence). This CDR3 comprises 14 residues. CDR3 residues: CASSSQGLPGELFF. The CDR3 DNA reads TGTGCCAGCAGCTCCCAGGGGTTGCCCGGGGAGCTGTTTTTT.

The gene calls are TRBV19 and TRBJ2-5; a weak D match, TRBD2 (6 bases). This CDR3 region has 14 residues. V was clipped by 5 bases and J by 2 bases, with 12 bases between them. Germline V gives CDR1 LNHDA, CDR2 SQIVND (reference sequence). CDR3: CASSPTRRQETQYF. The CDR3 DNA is TGTGCCAGTAGTCCGACTAGGAGACAAGAGACCCAGTACTTC.

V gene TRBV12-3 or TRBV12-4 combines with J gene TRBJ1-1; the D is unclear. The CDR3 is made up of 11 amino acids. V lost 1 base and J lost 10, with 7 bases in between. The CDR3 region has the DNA TGTGCCAGCAGTTTAGGGGATCGAGCTTTCTTT. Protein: CASSLGDRAFF.

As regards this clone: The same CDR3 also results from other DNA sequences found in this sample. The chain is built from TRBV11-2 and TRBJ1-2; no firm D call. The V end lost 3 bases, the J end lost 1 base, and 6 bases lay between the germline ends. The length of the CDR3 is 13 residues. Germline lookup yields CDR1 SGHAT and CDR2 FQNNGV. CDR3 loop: CASSLDGNYGYTF. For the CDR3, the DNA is TGTGCCAGCAGCTTGGACGGTAACTATGGCTACACCTTC.

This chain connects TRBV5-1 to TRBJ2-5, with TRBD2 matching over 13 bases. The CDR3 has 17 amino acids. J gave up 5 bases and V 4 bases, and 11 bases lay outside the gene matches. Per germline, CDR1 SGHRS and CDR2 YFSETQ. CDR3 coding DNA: TGCGCCAGCAGCCGAGGGACTAGCGGGGATTTCTGGGAGACCCAGTACTTC. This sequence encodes CASSRGTSGDFWETQYF.

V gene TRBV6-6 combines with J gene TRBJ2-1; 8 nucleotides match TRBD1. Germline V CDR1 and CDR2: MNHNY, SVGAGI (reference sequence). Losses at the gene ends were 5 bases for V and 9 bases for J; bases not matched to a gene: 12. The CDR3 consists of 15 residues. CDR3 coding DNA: TGTGCCAGCAGTCGAGGACAGGGAATTACAACTGAGCAGTTCTTC. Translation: CASSRGQGITTEQFF.

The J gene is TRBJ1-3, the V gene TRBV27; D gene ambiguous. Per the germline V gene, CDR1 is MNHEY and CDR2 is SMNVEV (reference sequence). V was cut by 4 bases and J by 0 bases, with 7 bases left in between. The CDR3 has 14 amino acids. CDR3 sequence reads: CASSSVHSGNTIYF. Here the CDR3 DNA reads TGTGCCAGCAGTTCGGTCCACTCTGGAAACACCATATATTTT.

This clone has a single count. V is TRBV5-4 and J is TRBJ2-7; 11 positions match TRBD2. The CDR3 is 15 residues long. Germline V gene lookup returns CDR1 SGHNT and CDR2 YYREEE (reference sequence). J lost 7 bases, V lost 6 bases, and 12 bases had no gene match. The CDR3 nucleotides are TGTGCCAGCAATCCCGGCTTTACTAGCGGGGGTGAGCAGTACTTC. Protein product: CASNPGFTSGGEQYF.

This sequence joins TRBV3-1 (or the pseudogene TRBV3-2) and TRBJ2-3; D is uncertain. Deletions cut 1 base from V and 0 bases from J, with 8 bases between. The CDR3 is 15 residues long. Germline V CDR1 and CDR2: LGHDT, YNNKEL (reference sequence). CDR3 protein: CASSQGYGSTDTQYF. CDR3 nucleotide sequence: TGTGCCAGCAGCCAAGGATACGGGAGCACAGATACGCAGTATTTT.